This TCR beta chain was obtained from a study of T cell repertoires in cytomegalovirus infection. Turning to the study itself: Used in the study were CMV epitopes, some recently identified and HLA-C-restricted, others well-studied and HLA-B-restricted. A matching HLA type, together with CMV infection, was signaled by public TCR beta signatures. Study-wide results and caveats: Ex vivo, HLA-C-restricted CMV-specific TCR beta clonotypes prevailed over the rest of the response.

V lost 8 bases and J lost 3, with 19 bases in between. The CDR3 is 15 residues long. This clonotype has only a few counts. Antigen specificity is unknown. TCRdb used MiXCR to reprocess the reads, holding one entry per CDR3 protein. The data show some 500,000 distinct CDR3 sequences, 35% to 50% seen once. This TCR was recovered from a human donor in good health (CMV status not recorded). Some clones in this sample may be carry-over from other donors' samples. This chain connects TRBV12-3 or TRBV12-4 to TRBJ1-1, with D maybe TRBD1 (6 bases). The material sequenced was cultured PBMCs, taken from culture after CMV antigen stimulation. The CDR3 nucleotides read TGTGCCAGCGTACCCGGGGGGGCAGGGGACACTGAAGCTTTCTTT. Translated: CASVPGGAGDTEAFF.